This TCR beta chain comes out of a study of T cell repertoires in cytomegalovirus infection. Turning to the study itself: Indications of both CMV infection and matching HLA type were provided by public TCR beta signatures.

Only a few counts were recorded for this clonotype. Antigen: not known. The germline gives CDR1 SGHAT, CDR2 FQNNGV. This CDR3 spans 16 amino acids. The V end was cut by 5 bases, the J end by 4 bases, with 20 bases between. A single record per CDR3 protein comes from TCRdb applying MiXCR to the reads. The sample lists 150,000 to 200,000 distinct CDR3 sequences, approximately 20% occurring once. General observations from the study: The ex vivo response showed dominance by HLA-C-restricted CMV-specific TCR beta clonotypes. Frequencies of public TCR beta families were cumulated, and this identified carriers of CMV plus the relevant HLA.

This sequence was found in a human donor in good health (CMV status not recorded). Some clones in this sample may be carry-over from other donors' samples. The V gene is TRBV11-2, the J gene TRBJ1-1; D call uncertain. The sequencing sample was made of PBMCs. For the CDR3, the DNA is TGTGCCAGCAGCCTCAAAGGGCCCCCGGGCGGCACTGAAGCTTTCTTT. It yields the protein CASSLKGPPGGTEAFF.